These 3 T cell receptor beta chains originate from one sample sequenced in a study of T cells after yellow fever vaccination. TCRdb reprocessed the 5' RACE reads via MiXCR and lists one record per CDR3 protein. The data contain about 360,000 distinct CDR3 sequences, 6.2% of them singletons. The sequenced sample was PBMCs, obtained 5 days after the yellow fever booster vaccination. These receptors originate from a man younger than 40 who received the YFV17D yellow fever vaccine.

The CDR3 sequence is CSATAGTSGIRTDTQYF. CDR3 bases: TGCAGTGCCACGGCGGGGACTAGCGGGATTCGAACAGATACGCAGTATTTT. The rearrangement uses TRBV20-1 and TRBJ2-3, with 13 bases aligning to TRBD2. CDR1 and CDR2 (germline): DFQATT, SNEGSKA (reference sequence). V lost 6 bases and J lost 3; bases outside the gene matches: 12. The CDR3 runs to 17 residues.

This clonotype has just a few counts. The chain couples TRBV20-1 to TRBJ2-1; D is unclear. CDR1 and CDR2 (germline): DFQATT, SNEGSKA (reference sequence). The CDR3 extends over 11 amino acids. Trimming left V 0 bases short and J 5 bases short, with 2 bases between. The CDR3 protein is CSAREDNEQFF. Written as DNA, the CDR3 is TGCAGTGCTAGAGAAGACAATGAGCAGTTCTTC.

The chain uses TRBV6-1 and TRBJ2-5; a possible D gene is TRBD2 (6 bases). Germline-derived CDR1 and CDR2 are MNHNS and SASEGT. The length of the CDR3 is 18 residues. V shed 6 bases and J shed 5 bases, with 28 bases lying between them. CDR3 sequence reads: CASRDALGIQEGQETQYF. The CDR3, as DNA: TGTGCCAGCAGAGACGCCTTGGGTATACAGGAGGGGCAGGAGACCCAGTACTTC.